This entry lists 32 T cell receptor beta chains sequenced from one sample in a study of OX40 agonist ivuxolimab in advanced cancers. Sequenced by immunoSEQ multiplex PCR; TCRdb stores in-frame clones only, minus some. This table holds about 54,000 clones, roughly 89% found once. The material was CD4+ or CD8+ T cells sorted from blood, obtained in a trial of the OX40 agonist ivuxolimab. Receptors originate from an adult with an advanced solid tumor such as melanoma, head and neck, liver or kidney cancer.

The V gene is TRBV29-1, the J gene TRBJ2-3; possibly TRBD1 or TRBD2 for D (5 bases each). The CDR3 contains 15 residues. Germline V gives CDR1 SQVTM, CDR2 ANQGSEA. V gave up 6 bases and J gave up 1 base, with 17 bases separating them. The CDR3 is CSVPGEGKGTDTQYF. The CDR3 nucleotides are TGCAGCGTCCCCGGCGAGGGGAAGGGCACAGATACGCAGTATTTT.

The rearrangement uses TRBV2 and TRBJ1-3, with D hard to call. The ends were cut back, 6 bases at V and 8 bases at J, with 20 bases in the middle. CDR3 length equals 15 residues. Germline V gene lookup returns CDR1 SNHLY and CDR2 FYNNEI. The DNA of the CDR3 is TGTGCCAGCAGCGACCCTGGTAACCTCCGGCACACCATATATTTT. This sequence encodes CASSDPGNLRHTIYF.

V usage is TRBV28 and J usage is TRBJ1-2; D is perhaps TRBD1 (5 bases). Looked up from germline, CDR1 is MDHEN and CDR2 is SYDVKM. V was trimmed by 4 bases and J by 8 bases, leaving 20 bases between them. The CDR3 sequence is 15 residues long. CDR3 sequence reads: CASSSAGTSSAGYTF. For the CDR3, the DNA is TGTGCCAGCAGTTCCGCCGGGACTTCTTCAGCGGGCTACACCTTC.

The CDR3 region is CASYRGLNTDTQYF. Written as DNA, the CDR3 is TGTGCCTCATACAGGGGGCTGAACACAGATACGCAGTATTTT. The rearrangement links TRBV2 to TRBJ2-3, with 9 bases that match TRBD1. Germline V gene sequence: CDR1 SNHLY, CDR2 FYNNEI. This CDR3 is 14 amino acids long. Trimming took 11 bases from V and 2 from J; bases not matched to a gene: 8.

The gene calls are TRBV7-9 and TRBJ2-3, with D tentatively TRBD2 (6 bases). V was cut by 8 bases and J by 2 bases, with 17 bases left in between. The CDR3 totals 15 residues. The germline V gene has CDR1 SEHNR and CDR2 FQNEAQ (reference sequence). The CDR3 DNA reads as TGTGCCAGCCTTTTGGAGGGACTCCACACAGATACGCAGTATTTT. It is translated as CASLLEGLHTDTQYF.

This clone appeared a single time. For the CDR3, the DNA is TGTGCCAGCAGCCAAGATGGGGCGGGGGGGCCGCAAGAGACCCAGTACTTC. It specifies CASSQDGAGGPQETQYF. This sequence joins TRBV14 and TRBJ2-5; 9 bases are shared with TRBD2. Germline assignment: CDR1 SGHDN and CDR2 FVKESK. CDR3 length equals 17 residues. V lost 0 bases and J lost 2; bases outside the gene matches: 7. The entire variable domain, with the rest obtained from reference TRBV14 and TRBJ2-5, is as follows: EAGVTQFPSHSVIEKGQTVTLRCDPISGHDNLYWYRRVMGKEIKFLLHFVKESKQDESGMPNNRFLAERTGGTYSTLKVQPAELEDSGVYFCASSQDGAGGPQETQYFGPGTRLLVL.

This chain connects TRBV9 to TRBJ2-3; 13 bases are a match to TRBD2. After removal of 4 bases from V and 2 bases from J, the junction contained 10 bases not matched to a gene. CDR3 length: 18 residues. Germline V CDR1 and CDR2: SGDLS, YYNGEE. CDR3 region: CASSQTSGGPPVTDTQYF. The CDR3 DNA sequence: TGTGCCAGCAGCCAGACTAGCGGGGGGCCCCCTGTCACAGATACGCAGTATTTT. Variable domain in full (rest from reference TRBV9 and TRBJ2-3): DSGVTQTPKHLITATGQRVTLRCSPRSGDLSVYWYQQSLDQGLQFLIQYYNGEERAKGNILERFSAQQFPDLHSELNLSSLELGDSALYFCASSQTSGGPPVTDTQYFGPGTRLTVL.

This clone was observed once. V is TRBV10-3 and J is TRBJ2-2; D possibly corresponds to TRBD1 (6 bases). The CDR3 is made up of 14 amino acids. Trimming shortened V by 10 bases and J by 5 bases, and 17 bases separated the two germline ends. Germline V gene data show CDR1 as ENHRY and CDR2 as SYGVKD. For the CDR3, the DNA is TGTGCCAGCACCCCGCAGGGGCGGACCGGGGAGCTGTTTTTT. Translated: CASTPQGRTGELFF.

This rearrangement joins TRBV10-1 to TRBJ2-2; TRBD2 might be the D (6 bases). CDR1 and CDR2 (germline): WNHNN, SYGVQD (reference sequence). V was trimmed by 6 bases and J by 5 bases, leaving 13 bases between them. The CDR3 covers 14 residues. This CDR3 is CASRAGRRTGELFF. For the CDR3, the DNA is TGCGCCAGCAGGGCAGGGAGGAGAACCGGGGAGCTGTTTTTT.

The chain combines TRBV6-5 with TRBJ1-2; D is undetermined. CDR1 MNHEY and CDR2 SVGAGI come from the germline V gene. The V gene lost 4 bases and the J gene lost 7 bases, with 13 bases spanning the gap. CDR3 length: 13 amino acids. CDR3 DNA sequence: TGTGCCAGCAGTTTAGCCCCGACGATTGGCTACACCTTC. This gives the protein CASSLAPTIGYTF.

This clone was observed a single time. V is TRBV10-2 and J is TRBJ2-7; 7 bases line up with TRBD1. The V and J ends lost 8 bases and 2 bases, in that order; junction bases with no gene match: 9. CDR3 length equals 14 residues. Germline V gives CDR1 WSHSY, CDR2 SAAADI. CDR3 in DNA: TGCGCCAGCGCCCTAGCCACAGGGGCCTACGAGCAGTACTTC. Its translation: CASALATGAYEQYF.

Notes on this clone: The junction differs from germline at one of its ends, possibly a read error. The CDR3 coding sequence is TGTGCTAGCAGCTTAGCGATAGCGGGAGGGCTCAATGAGCAGTTCTTC. This sequence encodes CASSLAIAGGLNEQFF. The V call is TRBV7-7, the J call TRBJ2-1, with TRBD2 matching over 11 bases. This CDR3 region has 16 residues. Per germline, CDR1 SSHAT and CDR2 FNYEAQ (reference sequence).

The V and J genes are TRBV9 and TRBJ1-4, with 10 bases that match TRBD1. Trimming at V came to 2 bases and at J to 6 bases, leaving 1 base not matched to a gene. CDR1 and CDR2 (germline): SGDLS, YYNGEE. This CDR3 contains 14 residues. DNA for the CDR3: TGTGCCAGCAGCGTGGGGACAGGGGATGAAAAACTGTTTTTT. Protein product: CASSVGTGDEKLFF.

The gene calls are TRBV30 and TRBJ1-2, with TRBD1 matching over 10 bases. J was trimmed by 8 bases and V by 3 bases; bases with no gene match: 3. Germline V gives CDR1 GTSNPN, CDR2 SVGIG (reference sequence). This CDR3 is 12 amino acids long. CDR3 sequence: CAWSLGQGGYTF. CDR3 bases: TGTGCCTGGAGCCTGGGACAGGGGGGCTACACCTTC.

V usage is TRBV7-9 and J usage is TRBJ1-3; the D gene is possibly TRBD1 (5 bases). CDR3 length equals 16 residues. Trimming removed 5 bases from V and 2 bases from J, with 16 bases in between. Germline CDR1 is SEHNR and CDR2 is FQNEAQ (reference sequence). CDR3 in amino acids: CASSTGTHTAGNTIYF. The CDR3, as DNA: TGTGCCAGCAGCACTGGGACTCATACGGCTGGAAACACCATATATTTT.

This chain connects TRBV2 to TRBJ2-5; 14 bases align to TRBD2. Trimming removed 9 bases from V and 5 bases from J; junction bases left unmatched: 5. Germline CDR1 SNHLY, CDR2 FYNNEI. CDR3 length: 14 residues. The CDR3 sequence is CARGGTSGSETQYF. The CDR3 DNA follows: TGTGCCAGAGGGGGGACTAGCGGGAGTGAGACCCAGTACTTC.

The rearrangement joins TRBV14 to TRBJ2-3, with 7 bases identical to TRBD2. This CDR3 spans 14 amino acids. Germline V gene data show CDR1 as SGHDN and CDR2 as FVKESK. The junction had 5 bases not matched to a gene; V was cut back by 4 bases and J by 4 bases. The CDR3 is CASSRSAGADTQYF. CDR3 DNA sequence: TGTGCCAGCAGCCGTAGCGCGGGGGCAGATACGCAGTATTTT.

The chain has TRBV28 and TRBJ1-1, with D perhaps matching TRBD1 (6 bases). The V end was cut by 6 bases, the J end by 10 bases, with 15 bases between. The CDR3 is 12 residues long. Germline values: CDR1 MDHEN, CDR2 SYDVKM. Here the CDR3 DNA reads TGTGCCAGCAGATTACAGGGAACCGGAGCTTTCTTT. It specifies CASRLQGTGAFF.

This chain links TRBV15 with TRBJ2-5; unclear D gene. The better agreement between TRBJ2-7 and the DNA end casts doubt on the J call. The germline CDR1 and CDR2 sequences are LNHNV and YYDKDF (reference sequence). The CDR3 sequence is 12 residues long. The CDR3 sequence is CATSRDFGEQYF. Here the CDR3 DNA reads TGTGCCACCAGCAGAGACTTTGGCGAGCAGTACTTC.

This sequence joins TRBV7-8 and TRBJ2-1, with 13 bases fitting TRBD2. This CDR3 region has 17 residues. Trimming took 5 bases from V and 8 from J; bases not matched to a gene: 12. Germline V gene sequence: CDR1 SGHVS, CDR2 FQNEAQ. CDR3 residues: CASSPLWTSGSSYEQFF. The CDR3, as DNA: TGTGCCAGCAGCCCCCTATGGACTAGCGGGAGCAGCTATGAGCAGTTCTTC.

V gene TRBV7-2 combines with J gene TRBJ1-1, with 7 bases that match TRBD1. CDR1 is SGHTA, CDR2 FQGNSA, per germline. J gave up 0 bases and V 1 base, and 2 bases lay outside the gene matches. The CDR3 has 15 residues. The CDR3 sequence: CASSLGTGMNTEAFF. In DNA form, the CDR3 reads TGTGCCAGCAGCTTAGGGACAGGCATGAACACTGAAGCTTTCTTT.

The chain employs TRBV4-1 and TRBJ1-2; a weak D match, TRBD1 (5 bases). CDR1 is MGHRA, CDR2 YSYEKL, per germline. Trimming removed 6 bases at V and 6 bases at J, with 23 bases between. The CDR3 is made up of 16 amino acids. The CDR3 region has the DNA TGCGCCAGCAGTGGGGCCATGCCTAGGATGATTAATGGCTACACCTTC. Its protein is CASSGAMPRMINGYTF.

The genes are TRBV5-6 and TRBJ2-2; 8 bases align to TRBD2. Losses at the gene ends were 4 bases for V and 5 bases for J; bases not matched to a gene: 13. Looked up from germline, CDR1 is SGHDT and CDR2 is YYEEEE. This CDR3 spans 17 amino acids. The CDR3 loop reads CASSLGGLDGITGELFF. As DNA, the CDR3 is TGTGCCAGCAGCCTGGGGGGACTAGACGGTATTACCGGGGAGCTGTTTTTT.

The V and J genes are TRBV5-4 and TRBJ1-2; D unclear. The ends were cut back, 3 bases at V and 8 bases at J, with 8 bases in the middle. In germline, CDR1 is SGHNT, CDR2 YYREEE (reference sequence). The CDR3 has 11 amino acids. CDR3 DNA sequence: TGTGCCAGCAGCTCCGGGTTAGGCTACACCTTC. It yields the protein CASSSGLGYTF.

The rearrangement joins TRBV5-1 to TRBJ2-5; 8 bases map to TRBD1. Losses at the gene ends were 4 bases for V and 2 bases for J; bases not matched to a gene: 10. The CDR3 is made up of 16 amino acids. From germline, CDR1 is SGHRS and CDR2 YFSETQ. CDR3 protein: CASSGRQGSAQETQYF. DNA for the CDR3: TGCGCCAGCAGCGGAAGACAGGGGTCGGCACAAGAGACCCAGTACTTC.

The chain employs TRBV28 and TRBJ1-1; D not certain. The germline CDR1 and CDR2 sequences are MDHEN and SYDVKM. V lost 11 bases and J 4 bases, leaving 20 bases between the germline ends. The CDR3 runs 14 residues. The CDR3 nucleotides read TGTGCCGCTGGGAACCGGCGTTGGATCACTGAAGCTTTCTTT. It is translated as CAAGNRRWITEAFF.

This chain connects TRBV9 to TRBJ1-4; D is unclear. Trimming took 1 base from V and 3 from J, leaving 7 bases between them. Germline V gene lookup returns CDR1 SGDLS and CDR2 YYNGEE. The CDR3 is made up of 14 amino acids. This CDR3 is CASSVSVANEKLFF. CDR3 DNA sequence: TGTGCCAGCAGCGTATCTGTTGCTAATGAAAAACTGTTTTTT.

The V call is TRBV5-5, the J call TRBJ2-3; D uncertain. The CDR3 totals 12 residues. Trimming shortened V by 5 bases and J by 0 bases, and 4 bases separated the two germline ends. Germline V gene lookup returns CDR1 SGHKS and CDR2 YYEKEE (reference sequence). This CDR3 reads CASSYSTDTQYF. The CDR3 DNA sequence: TGTGCCAGCAGTTACAGCACAGATACGCAGTATTTT.

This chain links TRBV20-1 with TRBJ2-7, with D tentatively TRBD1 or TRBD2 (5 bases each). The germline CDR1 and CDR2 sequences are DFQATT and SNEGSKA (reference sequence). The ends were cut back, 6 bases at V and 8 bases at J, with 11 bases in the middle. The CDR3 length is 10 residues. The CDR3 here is CSADRDQQYF. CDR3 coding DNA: TGCAGTGCCGACCGGGACCAGCAGTACTTC.

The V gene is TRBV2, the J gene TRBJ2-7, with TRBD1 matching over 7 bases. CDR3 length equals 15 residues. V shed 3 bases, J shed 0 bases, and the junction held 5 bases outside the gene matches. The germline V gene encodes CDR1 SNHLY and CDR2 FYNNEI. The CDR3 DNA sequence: TGTGCCAGCAGTGAGACAGGGTCGAGCTCCTACGAGCAGTACTTC. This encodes CASSETGSSSYEQYF.

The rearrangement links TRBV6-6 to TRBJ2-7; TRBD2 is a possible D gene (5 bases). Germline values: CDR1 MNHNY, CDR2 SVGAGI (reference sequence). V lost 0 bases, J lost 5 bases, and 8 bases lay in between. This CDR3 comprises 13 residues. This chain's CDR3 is CASSYSTGDEQYF. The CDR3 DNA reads TGTGCCAGCAGTTACTCGACCGGGGACGAGCAGTACTTC.

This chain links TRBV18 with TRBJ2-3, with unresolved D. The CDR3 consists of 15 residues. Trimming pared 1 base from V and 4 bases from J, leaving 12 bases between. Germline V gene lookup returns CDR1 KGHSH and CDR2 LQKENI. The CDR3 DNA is TGTGCCAGCTCACCACTTTCCCTGGCGCCAGATACGCAGTATTTT. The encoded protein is CASSPLSLAPDTQYF.